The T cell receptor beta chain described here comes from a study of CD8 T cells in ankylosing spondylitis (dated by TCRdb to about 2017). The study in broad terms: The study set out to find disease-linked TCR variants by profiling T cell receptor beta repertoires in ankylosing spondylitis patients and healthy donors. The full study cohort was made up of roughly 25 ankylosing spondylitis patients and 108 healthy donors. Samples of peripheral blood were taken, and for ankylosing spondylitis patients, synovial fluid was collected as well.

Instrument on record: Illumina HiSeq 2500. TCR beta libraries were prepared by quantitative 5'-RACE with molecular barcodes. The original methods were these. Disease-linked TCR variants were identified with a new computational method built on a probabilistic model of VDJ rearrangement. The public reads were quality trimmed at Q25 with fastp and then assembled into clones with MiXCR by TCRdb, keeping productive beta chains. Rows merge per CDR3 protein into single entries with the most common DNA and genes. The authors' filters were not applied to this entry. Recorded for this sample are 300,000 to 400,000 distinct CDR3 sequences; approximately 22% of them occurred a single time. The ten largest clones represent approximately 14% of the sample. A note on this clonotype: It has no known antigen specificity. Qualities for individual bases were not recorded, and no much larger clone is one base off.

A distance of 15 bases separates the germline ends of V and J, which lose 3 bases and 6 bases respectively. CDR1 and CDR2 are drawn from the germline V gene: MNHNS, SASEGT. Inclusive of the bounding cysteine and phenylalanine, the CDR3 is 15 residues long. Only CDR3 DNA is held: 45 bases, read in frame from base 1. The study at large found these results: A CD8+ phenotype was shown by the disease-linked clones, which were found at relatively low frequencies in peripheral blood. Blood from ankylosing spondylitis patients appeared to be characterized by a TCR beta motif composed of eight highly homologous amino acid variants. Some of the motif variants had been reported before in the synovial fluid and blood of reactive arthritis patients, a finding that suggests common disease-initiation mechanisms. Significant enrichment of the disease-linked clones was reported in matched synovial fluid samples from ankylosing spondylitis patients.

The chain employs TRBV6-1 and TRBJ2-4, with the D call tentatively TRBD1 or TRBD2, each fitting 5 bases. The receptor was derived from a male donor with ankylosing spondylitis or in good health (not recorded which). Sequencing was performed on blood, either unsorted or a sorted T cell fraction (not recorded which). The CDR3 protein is CASSEGPPGGNIQYF. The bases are TGTGCCAGCAGTGAGGGACCTCCGGGCGGAAACATTCAGTACTTC.